A single sample gave rise to the 19 T cell receptor beta chains below, sequenced in a study of shared clonotypes between healthy human individuals. The naive CD8 population came from CD45RO-negative cells selected for CCR7, without terminally differentiated effector memory CD45RA+ cells. Some clones are missing from TCRdb's copy, which holds only in-frame ones; the method was immunoSEQ multiplex PCR. The repertoire holds approximately 1.9 million clones, with 93% as singletons. The material sequenced was naive CD8+ T cells from PBMCs. These receptors all stem from a man aged 18 to 30 in good health. Some clones in this sample may be carry-over from other donors' samples.

The chain has TRBV7-7 and TRBJ2-3, with 8 bases aligning to TRBD2. Germline assignment: CDR1 SSHAT and CDR2 FNYEAQ (reference sequence). The V segment lost 3 bases and the J segment 5 bases; nucleotides outside the gene matches: 7. This CDR3 has 15 amino acids. CDR3 DNA sequence: TGTGCCAGCAGCTTTAGCGGGACCAGGGGAGATACGCAGTATTTT. This sequence encodes CASSFSGTRGDTQYF.

V usage is TRBV7-9 and J usage is TRBJ2-7; 13 bases are shared with TRBD2. The length of the CDR3 is 16 residues. The V gene end was trimmed by 4 bases and the J gene end by 2 bases; junction bases not matched to a gene: 5. Germline-derived CDR1 and CDR2 are SEHNR and FQNEAQ (reference sequence). In nucleotides, the CDR3 is TGTGCCAGCAGCTCTCCGGGACTAGCGGGAACCTACGAGCAGTACTTC. Its translation is CASSSPGLAGTYEQYF.

The gene calls are TRBV30 and TRBJ2-7, with TRBD2 matching over 7 bases. V lost 5 bases to trimming and J lost 5 bases; unmatched junction nucleotides: 9. The CDR3 spans 13 residues. Germline assignment: CDR1 GTSNPN and CDR2 SVGIG (reference sequence). The CDR3 nucleotides are TGTGCCTGGGGACTAGTTGGGTTCGACGAGCAGTACTTC. It yields the protein CAWGLVGFDEQYF.

The chain uses TRBV12-5 and TRBJ1-1; the D gene is possibly TRBD1 (5 bases). Germline V CDR1 and CDR2: LGHNT, FRNRAP. The V end lost 1 base, the J end lost 8 bases, and 14 bases lay between the germline ends. The CDR3 consists of 14 residues. The CDR3, as DNA: TGTGCTAGTGGTTTGGGGACATCTGTCAAGGAAGCTTTCTTT. It specifies CASGLGTSVKEAFF.

As regards this clone: The same CDR3 is also encoded by other DNA sequences in this sample. V gene TRBV6-5 combines with J gene TRBJ2-2; TRBD1 aligns across 10 bases. The CDR3 covers 15 residues. The V and J ends lost 3 bases and 5 bases, in that order; junction bases with no gene match: 3. Germline V CDR1 and CDR2: MNHEY, SVGAGI. The CDR3 protein is CASSYGTGETGELFF. CDR3 sequence (DNA): TGTGCCAGCAGTTATGGGACAGGGGAAACCGGGGAGCTGTTTTTT.

This clone is a singleton in its sample. The chain joins TRBV27 to TRBJ1-5; TRBD1 is a possible D gene (5 bases). The CDR3 consists of 14 residues. With 6 bases removed from V and 7 bases from J, the gap between germline ends came to 16 bases. Germline V gene data show CDR1 as MNHEY and CDR2 as SMNVEV (reference sequence). CDR3 sequence: CASRRLGGKQPQHF. The CDR3 nucleotides read TGTGCCAGCAGAAGACTGGGGGGGAAACAGCCCCAGCATTTT.

The genes are TRBV6-1 and TRBJ2-7; D not certain. V shed 8 bases and J shed 4 bases, with 6 bases lying between them. This CDR3 is built from 10 residues. Germline V gene sequence: CDR1 MNHNS, CDR2 SASEGT. The CDR3 DNA sequence: TGTGCCAGCGCTACATACGAGCAGTACTTC. Amino acids: CASATYEQYF.

This chain joins TRBV19 and TRBJ2-7, with D unresolved. Germline V gives CDR1 LNHDA, CDR2 SQIVND (reference sequence). Deletions cut 3 bases from V and 5 bases from J, with 11 bases between. The CDR3 sequence is 13 residues long. This chain's CDR3 is CASSILGRDEQYF. For the CDR3, the DNA is TGTGCCAGTAGTATTTTGGGAAGGGACGAGCAGTACTTC.

CDR3 sequence (DNA): TGTGCCAGCAGCTTGGGAGAATTCAAGCGGGAAGGCACAGATACGCAGTATTTT. It yields the protein CASSLGEFKREGTDTQYF. This sequence joins TRBV5-8 and TRBJ2-3; 7 bases match TRBD2. CDR3 length equals 18 residues. The V gene's germline CDR1 is SGHTS and CDR2 YDEGEE. V shed 0 bases, J shed 1 base, and the junction held 11 bases outside the gene matches.

V is TRBV27 and J is TRBJ2-1; 12 nucleotides line up with TRBD2. CDR1 and CDR2 (germline): MNHEY, SMNVEV (reference sequence). CDR3 length: 16 amino acids. The ends lost 7 bases at V and 9 bases at J; junction bases unmatched: 13. The CDR3 DNA reads TGTGCCAGCAATTCGCTAGCGGGAGGGCCCTCTGGTGAGCAGTTCTTC. Its translation is CASNSLAGGPSGEQFF.

With regard to this clone: Other DNA sequences from this sample encode an identical CDR3 as well. The chain combines TRBV11-2 with TRBJ1-2, with a tentative D call TRBD1 (5 bases). Trimming shortened V by 3 bases and J by 2 bases, and 7 bases separated the two germline ends. This CDR3 spans 13 amino acids. Per germline, CDR1 SGHAT and CDR2 FQNNGV. The DNA for the CDR3 is TGTGCCAGCAGCTTGGAGGGGAACTATGGCTACACCTTC. It specifies CASSLEGNYGYTF.

This chain joins TRBV19 and TRBJ1-3; TRBD1 matches 7 bases. Losses at the gene ends were 2 bases for V and 8 bases for J; bases not matched to a gene: 15. The CDR3 has 17 amino acids. Germline V gene data show CDR1 as LNHDA and CDR2 as SQIVND (reference sequence). The CDR3 coding sequence is TGTGCCAGTAGTATATCACACAGGGGACGAACCGGGGACACCATATATTTT. As protein: CASSISHRGRTGDTIYF.

This chain links TRBV9 with TRBJ1-2; 10 positions match TRBD1. Germline V gives CDR1 SGDLS, CDR2 YYNGEE. The CDR3 runs 16 residues. V was clipped by 0 bases and J by 2 bases; unmatched bases: 4. CDR3: CASSVAGTGENYGYTF. DNA for the CDR3: TGTGCCAGCAGCGTAGCCGGGACAGGGGAAAACTATGGCTACACCTTC.

The chain uses TRBV15 and TRBJ1-5, with 7 bases fitting TRBD1. V was clipped by 3 bases and J by 0 bases; unmatched bases: 11. The length of the CDR3 is 18 residues. Per germline, CDR1 LNHNV and CDR2 YYDKDF (reference sequence). The CDR3 is CATSSGDSLLYSNQPQHF. Written as DNA, the CDR3 is TGTGCCACCAGCAGTGGGGACAGCCTATTATATAGCAATCAGCCCCAGCATTTT.

This clone was seen only a few times. The chain couples TRBV6-1 to TRBJ1-1; possibly TRBD1 for D (6 bases). The V gene lost 1 base and the J gene lost 1 base, with 13 bases spanning the gap. The CDR3 extends over 16 amino acids. Germline V CDR1 and CDR2: MNHNS, SASEGT. As DNA, the CDR3 is TGTGCCAGCAGTGAAGGACCCGGGGGGCAGAACACTGAAGCTTTCTTT. Protein product: CASSEGPGGQNTEAFF.

The V and J genes are TRBV7-2 and TRBJ2-1; no firm D call. Trimming left V 4 bases short and J 0 bases short, with 10 bases between. This CDR3 is 15 amino acids long. From germline, CDR1 is SGHTA and CDR2 FQGNSA. In DNA form, the CDR3 reads TGTGCCAGCAGCTCTTTAATAAGCTCCTACAATGAGCAGTTCTTC. The encoded protein is CASSSLISSYNEQFF.

The V and J genes are TRBV4-2 and TRBJ2-1; possible D gene TRBD2, 5 bases. Trimming removed 1 base from V and 3 bases from J, with 10 bases in between. This CDR3 comprises 15 residues. Germline V lookup: CDR1 LGHNA, CDR2 YNFKEQ. The CDR3 loop reads CASSQASGYYNEQFF. The CDR3 DNA reads as TGTGCCAGCAGCCAAGCGAGCGGATACTACAATGAGCAGTTCTTC.

V is TRBV7-6 and J is TRBJ1-4; D possibly corresponds to TRBD1 (5 bases). The CDR3 sequence is 14 residues long. Trimming took 2 bases from V and 5 from J, leaving 9 bases between them. Germline-derived CDR1 and CDR2 are SGHVS and FNYEAQ. In DNA, the CDR3 is TGTGCCAGCAGCTTAAAGGGGAGGAATGAAAAACTGTTTTTT. Amino acids: CASSLKGRNEKLFF.

The count of this clone is one. V is TRBV6-6 and J is TRBJ2-1; the D is unclear. The V end lost 8 bases, the J end lost 10 bases, and 15 bases lay between the germline ends. Germline V gene sequence: CDR1 MNHNY, CDR2 SVGAGI (reference sequence). There are 12 residues in the CDR3. CDR3 sequence reads: CASLSGFYEQFF. CDR3 nucleotides: TGTGCCAGCCTTTCAGGATTCTACGAGCAGTTCTTC.